Listed below are T cell receptor beta chains from one sample, sequenced in a study of monozygotic twins with inflammatory bowel disease. From its re-call of the 5' RACE reads, TCRdb lists each CDR3 protein once, without DNA. The sample has more than 300,000 distinct CDR3 sequences. Sequenced: blood. The receptor set was obtained from a human donor with ulcerative colitis or Crohn's disease, or a healthy co-twin of an affected twin (not recorded which). CDR3s include the opening cysteine and the closing phenylalanine or tryptophan. Fields, in order: V gene, J gene, CDR3 protein.

TRBV7-3	TRBJ2-2	CASSSPRVSGELFF
TRBV12-3/TRBV12-4	TRBJ2-1	CASRQTSGGAAEQFF
TRBV5-6	TRBJ2-3	CASRIRTSGSDTQYF
TRBV20-1	TRBJ2-7	CSADLRPEQYF
TRBV7-9	TRBJ2-1	CASSLPRPPNEQFF
TRBV7-9	TRBJ1-2	CASSSLAEPGYTF
TRBV28	TRBJ1-6	CASVITRSNSPLHF
TRBV29-1	TRBJ2-1	CSVEVVWSGVNEQFF
TRBV6-2/TRBV6-3	TRBJ2-3	CASSYDRLASTDTQYF
TRBV18	TRBJ2-1	CASSPPGLAGVRSNAEQFF
TRBV7-9	TRBJ1-5	CASRPGGGDNQPQHF
TRBV5-5	TRBJ1-2	CASSLTVYRDNLIHGYTF
TRBV6-2/TRBV6-3	TRBJ2-2	CASRVTGELFF
TRBV4-3	TRBJ2-7	CASSQVQGYYEQYF
TRBV12-3/TRBV12-4	TRBJ2-2	CASSNPAGFTGELFF
TRBV7-9	TRBJ2-4	CASSSSTGSPNIQYF
TRBV7-8	TRBJ2-7	CASSLIQGSHEQYF
TRBV3-1	TRBJ1-1	CASSQDVPGQGAWNTEAFF
TRBV7-2	TRBJ2-1	CASSLDSGYNEQFF
TRBV6-2/TRBV6-3	TRBJ2-1	CASSYVGTTYNEQFF
TRBV12-3/TRBV12-4	TRBJ2-2	CASMSTGTGELFF
TRBV20-1	TRBJ1-2	CSALLPGTAYGYTF
TRBV12-3/TRBV12-4	TRBJ1-1	CASSLKGPLMNTEAFF
TRBV20-1	TRBJ2-7	CSARMRGLAGFLQQYF
TRBV29-1	TRBJ2-1	CSVVPGANNEQFF
TRBV7-2	TRBJ2-6	CASSPEGSGANVLTF
TRBV7-2	TRBJ2-3	CASSWASGRASDTQYF
TRBV6-2/TRBV6-3	TRBJ2-7	CASSTRRGAYEQYF
TRBV20-1	TRBJ2-7	CSARDEGGAYEQYF
TRBV5-1	TRBJ2-7	CASSARTSGTYEQYF
TRBV27	TRBJ2-7	CASSLSGRLSYEQYF